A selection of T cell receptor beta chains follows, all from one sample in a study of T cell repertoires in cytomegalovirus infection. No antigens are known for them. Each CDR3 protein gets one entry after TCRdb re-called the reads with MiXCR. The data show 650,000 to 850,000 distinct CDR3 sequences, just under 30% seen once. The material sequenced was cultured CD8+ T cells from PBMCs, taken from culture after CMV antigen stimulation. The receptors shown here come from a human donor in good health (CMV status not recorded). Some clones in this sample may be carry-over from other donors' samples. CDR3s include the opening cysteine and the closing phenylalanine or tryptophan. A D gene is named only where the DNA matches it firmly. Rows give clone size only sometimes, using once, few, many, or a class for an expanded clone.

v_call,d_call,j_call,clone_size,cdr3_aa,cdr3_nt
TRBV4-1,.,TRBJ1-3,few,CASSQESVGSGNTIYF,TGCGCCAGCAGCCAAGAATCGGTGGGATCTGGAAACACCATATATTTT
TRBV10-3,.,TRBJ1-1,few,CAISESLGFEAFF,TGTGCCATCAGTGAGTCGCTGGGGTTCGAAGCTTTCTTT
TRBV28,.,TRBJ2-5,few,CASSPFRGLFETQYF,TGTGCCAGCAGCCCCTTTCGGGGGTTATTTGAGACCCAGTACTTC
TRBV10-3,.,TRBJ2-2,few,CAISDAVNTGELFF,TGTGCCATCAGTGACGCGGTAAACACCGGGGAGCTGTTTTTT
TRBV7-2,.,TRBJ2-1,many,CASSSSGTSSSYNEQFF,TGTGCCAGCAGCTCTTCCGGGACTTCAAGCTCCTACAATGAGCAGTTCTTC
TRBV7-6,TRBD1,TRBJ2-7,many,CASSSISDRAFSYEQYF,TGTGCCAGCAGCTCCATCTCGGACAGGGCTTTCTCCTACGAGCAGTACTTC
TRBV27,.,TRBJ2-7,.,CASSLSTGIIYEQYF,TGTGCCAGCAGTTTATCAACAGGGATTATCTACGAGCAGTACTTC
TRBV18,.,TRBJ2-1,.,CASSPRRGGLTSYNEQFF,TGTGCCAGCTCACCACGCCGCGGGGGCCTGACCTCCTACAATGAGCAGTTCTTC
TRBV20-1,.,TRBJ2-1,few,CSARDLGRAPLYEQFF,TGCAGTGCTAGAGATCTCGGGCGGGCCCCCCTCTATGAGCAGTTCTTC
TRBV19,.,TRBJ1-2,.,CATSPVLAGDYGYTF,TGTGCCACCTCACCGGTACTAGCGGGCGACTATGGCTACACCTTC
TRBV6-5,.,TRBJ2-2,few,CASSYSGLLNTGELFF,TGTGCCAGCAGTTACTCTGGGCTCTTGAACACCGGGGAGCTGTTTTTT
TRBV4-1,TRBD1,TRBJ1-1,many,CASTMHRGATEAFF,TGCGCCAGCACAATGCACAGGGGTGCCACTGAAGCTTTCTTT
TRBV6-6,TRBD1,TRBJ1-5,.,CASIRDRGDQPQHF,TGTGCCAGCATCCGGGACAGGGGGGATCAGCCCCAGCATTTT
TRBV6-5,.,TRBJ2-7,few,CASSSRGISYEQYF,TGTGCCAGCAGTTCCCGGGGGATCTCCTACGAGCAGTACTTC
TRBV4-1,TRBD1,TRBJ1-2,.,CASRQSGTDTGYTF,TGCGCCAGCAGGCAAAGCGGGACAGATACTGGCTACACCTTC
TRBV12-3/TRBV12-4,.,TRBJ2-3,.,CASSSDTTDTQYF,TGTGCCAGCAGCTCCGACACGACAGATACGCAGTATTTT
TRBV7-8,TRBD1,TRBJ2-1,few,CASSLSGTGPYNEQFF,TGTGCCAGCAGCTTGTCCGGGACAGGGCCTTACAATGAGCAGTTCTTC
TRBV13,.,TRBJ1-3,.,CASSEQQGTGAGNTIYF,TGTGCCAGCAGCGAGCAACAGGGAACGGGGGCCGGAAACACCATATATTTT
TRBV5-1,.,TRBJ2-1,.,CASSLDGLEQFF,TGCGCCAGCAGCTTGGATGGGCTTGAGCAGTTCTTC
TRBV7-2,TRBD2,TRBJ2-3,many,CASNPADSGGAEADTQYF,TGTGCCAGCAATCCTGCGGATAGCGGGGGGGCCGAGGCAGATACGCAGTATTTT
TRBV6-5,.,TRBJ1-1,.,CASTIGLEAFF,TGTGCCAGCACCATAGGACTTGAGGCTTTCTTT
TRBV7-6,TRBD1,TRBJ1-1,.,CASRQTGGAGTEAFF,TGTGCCAGCAGGCAAACAGGGGGCGCAGGCACTGAAGCTTTCTTT
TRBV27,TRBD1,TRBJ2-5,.,CASSLGQTGQETQYF,TGTGCCAGCAGCCTGGGACAGACGGGGCAAGAGACCCAGTACTTC
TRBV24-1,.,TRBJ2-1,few,CATSDPDTVDEQFF,TGTGCCACCAGTGATCCGGACACGGTCGATGAGCAGTTCTTC
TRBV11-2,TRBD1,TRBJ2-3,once,CGSSLVWRDRDILRTDTQYF,TGTGGCAGCAGCTTAGTGTGGCGGGACAGGGACATCTTGAGAACAGATACGCAGTATTTT
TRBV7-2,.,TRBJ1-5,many,CASSPYVGNQPQHF,TGTGCCAGCAGCCCCTATGTGGGCAATCAGCCCCAGCATTTT
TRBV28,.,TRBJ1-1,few,CASRRDTRNTEAFF,TGTGCCAGCAGACGGGACACCCGGAACACTGAAGCTTTCTTT
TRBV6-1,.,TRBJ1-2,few,CASRAGHALNYGYTF,TGTGCCAGCAGGGCGGGACATGCCCTGAACTATGGCTACACCTTC